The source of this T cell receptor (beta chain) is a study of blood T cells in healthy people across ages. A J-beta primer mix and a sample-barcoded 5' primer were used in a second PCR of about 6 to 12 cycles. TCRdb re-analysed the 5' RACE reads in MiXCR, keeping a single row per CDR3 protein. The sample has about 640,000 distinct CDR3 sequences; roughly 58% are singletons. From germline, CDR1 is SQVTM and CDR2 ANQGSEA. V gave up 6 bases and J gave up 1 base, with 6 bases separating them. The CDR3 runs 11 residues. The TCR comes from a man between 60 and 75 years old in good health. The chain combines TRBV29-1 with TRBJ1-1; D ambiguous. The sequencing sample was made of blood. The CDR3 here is CSVGWNTEAFF. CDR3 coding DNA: TGCAGCGTAGGATGGAACACTGAAGCTTTCTTT.